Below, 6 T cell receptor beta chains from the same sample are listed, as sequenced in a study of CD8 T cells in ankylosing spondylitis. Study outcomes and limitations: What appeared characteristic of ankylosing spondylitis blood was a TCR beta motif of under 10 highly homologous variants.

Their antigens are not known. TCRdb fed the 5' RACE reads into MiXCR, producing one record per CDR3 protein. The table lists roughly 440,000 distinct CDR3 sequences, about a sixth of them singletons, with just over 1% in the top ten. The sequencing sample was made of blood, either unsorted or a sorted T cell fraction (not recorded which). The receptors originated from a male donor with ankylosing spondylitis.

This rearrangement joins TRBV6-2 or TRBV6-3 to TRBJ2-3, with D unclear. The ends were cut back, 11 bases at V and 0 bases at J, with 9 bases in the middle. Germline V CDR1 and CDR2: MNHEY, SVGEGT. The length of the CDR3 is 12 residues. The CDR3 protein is CASAPSTDTQYF. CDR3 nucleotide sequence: TGTGCCTCGGCCCCTAGCACAGATACGCAGTATTTT.

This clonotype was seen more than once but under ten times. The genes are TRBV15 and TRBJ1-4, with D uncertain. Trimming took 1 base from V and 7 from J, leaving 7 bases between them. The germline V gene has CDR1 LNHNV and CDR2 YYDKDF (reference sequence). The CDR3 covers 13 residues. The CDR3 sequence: CATSRVPSEKLFF. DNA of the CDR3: TGTGCCACCAGCAGAGTCCCAAGTGAAAAACTGTTTTTT. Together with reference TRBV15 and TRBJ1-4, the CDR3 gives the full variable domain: DAMVIQNPRYQVTQFGKPVTLSCSQTLNHNVMYWYQQKSSQAPKLLFHYYDKDFNNEADTPDNFQSRRPNTSFCFLDIRSPGLGDTAMYLCATSRVPSEKLFFGSGTQLSVL.

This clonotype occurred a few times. DNA for the CDR3: TGTGCCAGCAGCTTTACAGGGGGCTCTGGGGCCAACGTCCTGACTTTC. Translation gives CASSFTGGSGANVLTF. This chain links TRBV11-2 with TRBJ2-6; TRBD1 aligns across 8 bases. Germline CDR1 and CDR2: SGHAT and FQNNGV. This CDR3 is built from 16 residues. Trimming removed 3 bases from V and 0 bases from J; junction bases left unmatched: 1.

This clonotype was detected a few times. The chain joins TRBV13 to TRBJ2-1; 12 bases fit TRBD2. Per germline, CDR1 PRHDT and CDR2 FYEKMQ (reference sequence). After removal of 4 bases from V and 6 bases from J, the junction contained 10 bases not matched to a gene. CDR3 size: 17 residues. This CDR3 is CASSWGTSGLLANEQFF. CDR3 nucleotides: TGTGCCAGCAGCTGGGGGACTAGCGGGCTTCTGGCCAATGAGCAGTTCTTC.

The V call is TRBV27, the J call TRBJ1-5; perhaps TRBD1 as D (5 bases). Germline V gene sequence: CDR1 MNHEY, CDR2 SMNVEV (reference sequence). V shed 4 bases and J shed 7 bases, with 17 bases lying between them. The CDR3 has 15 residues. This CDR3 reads CASSSPAQGGQPQHF. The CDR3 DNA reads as TGTGCCAGCAGTTCCCCCGCCCAGGGAGGCCAGCCCCAGCATTTT.

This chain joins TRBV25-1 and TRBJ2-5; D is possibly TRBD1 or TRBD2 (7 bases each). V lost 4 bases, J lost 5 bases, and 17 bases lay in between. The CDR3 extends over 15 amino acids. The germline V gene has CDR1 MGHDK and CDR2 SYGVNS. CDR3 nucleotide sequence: TGTGCCAGCAGTGCAGGGGGGGGAGGTCGGGAGACCCAGTACTTC. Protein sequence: CASSAGGGGRETQYF.